The 18 T cell receptor beta chains in this list originate from one sample, sequenced in a study of T-cell reconstitution after alpha-beta-depleted transplantation in children (dated by TCRdb to 2016 to 2017). The label giving this sample's treatment or condition can be read as: allogeneic hematopoietic cell transplantation with graft depleted of TCRalphabeta T cells and CD19 B cells. Library construction relied on PCR. This sample was sequenced with an Illumina HiSeq 2500. To normalize quantification of the TCRbeta repertoire, the TCR libraries were built with molecular barcoding that relied on unique molecular identifiers. The raw public reads went through TCRdb reprocessing: fastp at Q25, MiXCR clone calling, in-frame beta chains kept. For every CDR3 protein sequence, its rows merge into one entry that carries the most common genes and DNA. The sample table holds about 470,000 distinct CDR3 sequences, of which roughly two fifths were seen once. 25% to 30% of the sample comes from the top ten.

Sample: PBMCs, taken before TCRalphabeta/CD19-depleted stem cell transplant. The source of these receptors is a girl aged 2-10 years with aplastic anemia, due to receive a stem cell transplant.

The chain carries TRBV29-1 and TRBJ2-5; 8 positions agree with TRBD1. Germline V lookup: CDR1 SQVTM, CDR2 ANQGSEA. The ends lost 4 bases at V and 3 bases at J; junction bases unmatched: 7. The CDR3 is 14 amino acids. In DNA form, the CDR3 reads TGCAGCGTTGCCGGACAGGGTCTGGAAGAGACCCAGTACTTC. Translating it yields CSVAGQGLEETQYF.

The V gene is TRBV29-1, the J gene TRBJ2-1; D might be TRBD1 (5 bases). The CDR3 is 12 residues long. With 5 bases removed from V and 4 bases from J, the gap between germline ends came to 9 bases. In germline, CDR1 is SQVTM, CDR2 ANQGSEA. CDR3 sequence reads: CSVRRDYNEQFF. The CDR3 region has the DNA TGCAGCGTTCGCAGGGATTACAATGAGCAGTTCTTC.

This clonotype was seen a few times. A single base separates this from a much larger clone, so it may be a read error. This chain uses TRBV14 with TRBJ2-7, with D possibly being TRBD2 (6 bases). This CDR3 comprises 13 residues. In germline, CDR1 is SGHDN, CDR2 FVKESK. V was clipped by 5 bases and J by 4 bases, with 12 bases between them. CDR3 amino acids: CASSGRSAYEQYF. The CDR3 DNA reads as TGTGCCAGCAGCGGGAGGTCCGCATACGAGCAGTACTTC. The full variable domain, with the rest looked up from reference TRBV14 and TRBJ2-7, is EAGVTQFPSHSVIEKGQTVTLRCDPISGHDNLYWYRRVMGKEIKFLLHFVKESKQDESGMPNNRFLAERTGGTYSTLKVQPAELEDSGVYFCASSGRSAYEQYFGPGTRLTVT.

Concerning this clonotype: One junction end disagrees with the germline gene, perhaps due to a read error. The chain carries TRBV7-9 and TRBJ2-3; the D is unclear. The CDR3 sequence is 16 residues long. Germline V CDR1 and CDR2: SEHNR, FQNEAQ (reference sequence). The chain's CDR3 is CASSPTPGAGTDTPYF. In DNA, the CDR3 is TGTGCCAGCAGCCCGACCCCAGGCGCAGGCACAGATACGCCGTATTTT.

The chain combines TRBV7-3 with TRBJ2-1; possibly TRBD2 for D (6 bases). The CDR3 has 18 residues. Germline-derived CDR1 and CDR2 are SGHTA and FQGTGA. Trimming stripped 4 bases from V and 6 bases from J, with 25 bases between. The CDR3 DNA follows: TGTGCCAGCAGCTCCCCTCCAGGGCGCCGGGGACTTTCCAATGAGCAGTTCTTC. It yields the protein CASSSPPGRRGLSNEQFF.

This clonotype was counted ten times or more. The chain employs TRBV3-1 and TRBJ2-6; 7 nucleotides match TRBD2. V was clipped by 4 bases and J by 7 bases; unmatched bases: 25. CDR3 length: 21 residues. CDR1 is LGHDT and CDR2 is YNNKEL in the germline V gene (reference sequence). As DNA, the CDR3 is TGTGCCAGCAGCCCATTATTCCCGGTGTCTAGCGGACTTCTGGGCGCCAACGTCCTGACTTTC. Translating it yields CASSPLFPVSSGLLGANVLTF. Supplemented by reference TRBV3-1 and TRBJ2-6, the full variable domain reads DTAVSQTPKYLVTQMGNDKSIKCEQNLGHDTMYWYKQDSKKFLKIMFSYNNKELIINETVPNRFSPKSPDKAHLNLHINSLELGDSAVYFCASSPLFPVSSGLLGANVLTFGAGSRLTVL.

In DNA form, the CDR3 reads TGTGCCAGCGGAACCCCGGGAGGCGCCAACACCGGGGAGCTGTTTTTT. Protein product: CASGTPGGANTGELFF. The rearrangement joins TRBV6-1 to TRBJ2-2, with 7 bases lining up with TRBD2. Germline V gives CDR1 MNHNS, CDR2 SASEGT. The ends lost 8 bases at V and 2 bases at J; junction bases unmatched: 11. The CDR3 spans 16 residues.

Concerning this clonotype: One end of the junction is discordant with germline, which a read error may explain. The rearrangement joins TRBV24-1 to TRBJ2-1; no firm D call. CDR1 is KGHDR, CDR2 SFDVKD, per germline. The CDR3 totals 14 residues. As DNA, the CDR3 is TGTGCCACGAGTGGCGGACCCGGCTACAATGAGCAGTTCTTC. It yields the protein CATSGGPGYNEQFF.

The CDR3 DNA follows: TGTGCCAGCAGCTTACCCTCCAGCGTCGACACAGATACGCAGTATTTT. It encodes CASSLPSSVDTDTQYF. V gene TRBV7-9 combines with J gene TRBJ2-3; no clear D gene. This CDR3 comprises 16 residues. Trimming shortened V by 2 bases and J by 2 bases, and 14 bases separated the two germline ends. Germline V CDR1 and CDR2: SEHNR, FQNEAQ (reference sequence).

This clonotype was seen many times. The V and J genes are TRBV12-3 or TRBV12-4 and TRBJ2-3; D gene uncertain. V was shortened by 6 bases and J by 1 base, with 8 bases between the two germline ends. The CDR3 spans 13 residues. The DNA of the CDR3 is TGTGCCAGCAGCTTGCGTGGCACAGATACGCAGTATTTT. This gives the protein CASSLRGTDTQYF.

The chain joins TRBV6-1 to TRBJ2-7; 9 bases line up with TRBD2. V was pared by 6 bases and J by 3 bases, with 9 bases of the junction left unmatched. Germline CDR1 is MNHNS and CDR2 is SASEGT. The CDR3 loop spans 15 amino acids. CDR3 DNA sequence: TGTGCCAGCAGCCCCGGACTAGCGAATATCTACGAGCAGTACTTC. Residues: CASSPGLANIYEQYF.

This clonotype was seen at least ten times. The CDR3, as DNA: TGTGCCAGCAGTGACTTACTAGCGGGAGGGCCCGGGGAGCTGTTTTTT. Encoded protein: CASSDLLAGGPGELFF. This chain uses TRBV25-1 with TRBJ2-2, with 13 bases lining up with TRBD2. V gave up 3 bases and J gave up 6 bases; unmatched junction bases: 4. CDR3 length equals 16 residues. CDR1 is MGHDK and CDR2 is SYGVNS in the germline V gene.

This clonotype was seen only a few times. The rearrangement links TRBV29-1 to TRBJ2-3; 9 bases map to TRBD1. Germline V gives CDR1 SQVTM, CDR2 ANQGSEA. Germline trimming cut 6 bases from V and 7 bases from J; bases unmatched to any gene: 8. The CDR3 runs 13 residues. CDR3 residues: CSVSDRGTYTQYF. For the CDR3, the DNA is TGCAGCGTGAGCGACAGGGGGACCTATACGCAGTATTTT.

This clonotype was observed a handful of times. J is TRBJ2-7 and V is TRBV5-1; 12 nucleotides align to TRBD1. Germline V gene data show CDR1 as SGHRS and CDR2 as YFSETQ. V lost 10 bases and J lost 7; bases outside the gene matches: 12. This CDR3 spans 14 amino acids. CDR3 sequence reads: CAGSEGQGANEQYF. For the CDR3, the DNA is TGCGCCGGCTCGGAGGGACAGGGGGCGAATGAGCAGTACTTC.

The genes are TRBV3-1 and TRBJ2-4; D is ambiguous. V was clipped by 2 bases and J by 5 bases, with 4 bases between them. In germline, CDR1 is LGHDT, CDR2 YNNKEL (reference sequence). CDR3 length: 12 amino acids. CDR3 coding DNA: TGTGCCAGCAGCCAAACTGAAAACATTCAGTACTTC. This encodes CASSQTENIQYF.

Notes on this clonotype: One end of the junction is discordant with germline, which a read error may explain. The chain joins TRBV5-5 to TRBJ2-5; tentatively, D is TRBD2 (5 bases). The CDR3 is made up of 15 amino acids. Looked up from germline, CDR1 is SGHKS and CDR2 is YYEKEE (reference sequence). CDR3 sequence reads: CASSPSASSQETQCF. CDR3 sequence (DNA): TGTGCCAGCAGCCCATCCGCTAGCAGCCAAGAGACCCAGTGCTTC.

The chain couples TRBV7-2 to TRBJ2-7; 8 positions agree with TRBD2. The trim removed 3 bases at V and 3 bases at J, leaving 7 bases unmatched. The length of the CDR3 is 15 residues. CDR1 is SGHTA, CDR2 FQGNSA, per germline. The CDR3 DNA reads as TGTGCCAGCAGCTTGCCCGGGACTAGGGGCTACGAGCAGTACTTC. Translating gives CASSLPGTRGYEQYF. The whole variable domain, remainder taken from reference TRBV7-2 and TRBJ2-7, is GAGVSQSPSNKVTEKGKDVELRCDPISGHTALYWYRQSLGQGLEFLIYFQGNSAPDKSGLPSDRFSAERTGGSVSTLTIQRTQQEDSAVYLCASSLPGTRGYEQYFGPGTRLTVT.

The chain has TRBV6-5 and TRBJ1-4, with D unclear. V was cut by 2 bases and J by 7 bases, with 11 bases left in between. Germline-derived CDR1 and CDR2 are MNHEY and SVGAGI. CDR3 length: 14 amino acids. CDR3 coding DNA: TGTGCCAGCAGTTACGAAACCGTAGGTGAAAAACTGTTTTTT. It encodes CASSYETVGEKLFF.